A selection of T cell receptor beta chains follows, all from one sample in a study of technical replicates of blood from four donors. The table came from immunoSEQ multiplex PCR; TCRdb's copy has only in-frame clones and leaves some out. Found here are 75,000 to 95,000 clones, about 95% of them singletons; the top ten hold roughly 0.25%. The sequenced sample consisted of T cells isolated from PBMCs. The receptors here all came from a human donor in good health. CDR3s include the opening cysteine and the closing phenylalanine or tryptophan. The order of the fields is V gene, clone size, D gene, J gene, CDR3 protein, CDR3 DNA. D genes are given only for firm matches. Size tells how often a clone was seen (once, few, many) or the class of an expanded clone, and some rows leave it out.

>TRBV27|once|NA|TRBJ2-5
CASSSRGGETQYF
TGTGCCAGCAGCTCCAGGGGCGGAGAGACCCAGTACTTC
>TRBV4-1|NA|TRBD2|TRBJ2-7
CASSYRHLAGIYEQYF
TGCGCCAGCAGCTACCGTCACTTAGCGGGAATTTACGAGCAGTACTTC
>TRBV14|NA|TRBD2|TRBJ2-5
CASSFSLTSGLKETQYF
TGTGCCAGCAGCTTCTCTTTGACTAGCGGTCTAAAAGAGACCCAGTACTTC
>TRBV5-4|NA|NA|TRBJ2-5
CASSPVAAETQYF
TGTGCCAGCAGCCCGGTAGCGGCAGAGACCCAGTACTTC
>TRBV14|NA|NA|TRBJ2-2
CASSQDLLEGTGELFF
TGTGCCAGCAGCCAAGATTTGTTGGAGGGCACCGGGGAGCTGTTTTTT
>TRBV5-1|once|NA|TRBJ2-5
CASILEGVGETQYF
TGCGCCAGCATCTTGGAGGGGGTCGGGGAGACCCAGTACTTC
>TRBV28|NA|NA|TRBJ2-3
CASSFGRNTQYF
TGTGCCAGCAGTTTTGGGCGTAATACGCAGTATTTT
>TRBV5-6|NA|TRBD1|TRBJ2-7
CASSRDRVGEQYF
TGTGCCAGCAGTCGGGACAGGGTGGGCGAGCAGTACTTC
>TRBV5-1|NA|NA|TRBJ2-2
CASSITRTGELFF
TGCGCCAGCAGCATAACTAGAACCGGGGAGCTGTTTTTT
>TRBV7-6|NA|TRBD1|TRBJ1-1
CASSLGQGMNTEAFF
TGTGCCAGCAGCTTAGGACAGGGCATGAACACTGAAGCTTTCTTT
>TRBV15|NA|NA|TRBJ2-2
CATSRDPIPRTATNTGELFF
TGTGCCACCAGCAGAGATCCGATACCGCGGACAGCAACGAACACCGGGGAGCTGTTTTTT
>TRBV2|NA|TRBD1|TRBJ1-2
CASSWTGAGTF
TGTGCCAGCAGTTGGACAGGGGCTGGCACCTTC
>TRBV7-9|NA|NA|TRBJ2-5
CASRRPAAGQETQYF
TGTGCCAGCAGAAGACCCGCGGCAGGGCAAGAGACCCAGTACTTC
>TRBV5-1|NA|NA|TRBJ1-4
CASSLGGNNEKLFF
TGCGCCAGCAGCTTGGGAGGGAATAATGAAAAACTGTTTTTT
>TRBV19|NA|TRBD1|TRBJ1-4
CASSSLGQGGEKLFF
TGTGCCAGTAGTTCTTTAGGACAGGGAGGGGAAAAACTGTTTTTT
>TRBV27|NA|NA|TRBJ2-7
CASRDSSYEQYF
TGTGCCAGCAGGGACAGCTCCTACGAGCAGTACTTC
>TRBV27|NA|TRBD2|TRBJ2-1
CASSLVAGGPHEQFF
TGTGCCAGCAGTCTGGTAGCGGGAGGGCCCCATGAGCAGTTCTTC
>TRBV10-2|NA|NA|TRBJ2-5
CASNPAVSSPSNF
TGCGCCAGCAACCCGGCTGTGAGCAGCCCTAGTAACTTC
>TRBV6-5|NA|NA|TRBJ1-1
CASSLGRNTEAFF
TGTGCCAGCAGTTTGGGCCGGAACACTGAAGCTTTCTTT
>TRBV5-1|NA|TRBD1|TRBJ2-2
CASSFKTGGSDTGELFF
TGCGCCAGCAGCTTTAAAACAGGGGGCAGTGACACCGGGGAGCTGTTTTTT
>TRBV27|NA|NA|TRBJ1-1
CASSSRQLSEAFF
TGTGCCAGCAGTTCACGACAGCTTAGTGAAGCTTTCTTT
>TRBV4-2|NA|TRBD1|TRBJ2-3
CASSQEQGQGTDTQYF
TGTGCCAGCAGCCAAGAACAGGGACAGGGCACAGATACGCAGTATTTT
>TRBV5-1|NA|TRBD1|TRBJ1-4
CASSEDRGFVFDEKLFF
TGCGCCAGCAGCGAAGACAGGGGGTTTGTGTTCGACGAAAAACTGTTTTTT
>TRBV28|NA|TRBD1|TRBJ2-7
CASSQRYLIRRQGPYYEQYF
TGTGCCAGCAGTCAGCGGTACCTGATTCGGCGACAGGGTCCATACTACGAGCAGTACTTC
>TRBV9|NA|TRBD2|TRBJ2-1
CASTWGLAGAEQFF
TGTGCCAGCACCTGGGGACTAGCGGGAGCTGAGCAGTTCTTC
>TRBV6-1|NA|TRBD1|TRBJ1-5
CASKDRGRNQPQHF
TGTGCCAGCAAGGACAGGGGTCGGAATCAGCCCCAGCATTTT
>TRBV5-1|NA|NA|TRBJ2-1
CASGGTYNEQFF
TGCGCCAGTGGGGGGACCTACAATGAGCAGTTCTTC
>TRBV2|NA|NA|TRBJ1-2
CASSEAGDLGGYTF
TGTGCCAGCAGTGAGGCGGGGGATTTGGGGGGCTACACCTTC
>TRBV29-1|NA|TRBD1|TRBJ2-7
CSVQGDNTYEQYF
TGCAGCGTTCAGGGGGATAATACCTACGAGCAGTACTTC
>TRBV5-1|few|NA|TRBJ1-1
CASSTGQQNTEAFF
TGCGCCAGCAGCACGGGACAACAGAACACTGAAGCTTTCTTT
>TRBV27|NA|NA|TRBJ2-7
CASSLKTGIYEQYF
TGTGCCAGCAGTTTAAAAACAGGGATCTACGAGCAGTACTTC
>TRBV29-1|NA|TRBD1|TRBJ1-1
CSVVRQGDTEAFF
TGCAGCGTTGTTCGACAGGGTGACACTGAAGCTTTCTTT
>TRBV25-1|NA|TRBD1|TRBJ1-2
CASSESGTGLGGYTF
TGTGCCAGCAGTGAATCAGGGACAGGGTTAGGTGGCTACACCTTC
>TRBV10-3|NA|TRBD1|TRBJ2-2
CAISESGTANTGELFF
TGTGCCATCAGTGAGTCCGGGACAGCGAACACCGGGGAGCTGTTTTTT
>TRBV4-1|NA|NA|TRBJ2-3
CASSHHTDTQYF
TGCGCCAGCAGCCATCACACAGATACGCAGTATTTT
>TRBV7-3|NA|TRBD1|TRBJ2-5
CASSLWGQPQETQYF
TGTGCCAGCAGCTTATGGGGACAGCCTCAAGAGACCCAGTACTTC
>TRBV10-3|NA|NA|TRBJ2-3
CAISESRATDTQYF
TGTGCCATCAGTGAGTCCAGGGCAACAGATACGCAGTATTTT
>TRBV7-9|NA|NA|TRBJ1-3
CASSSYLSTASGNTIYF
TGTGCCAGCAGCTCATATCTGTCGACAGCCAGTGGAAACACCATATATTTT
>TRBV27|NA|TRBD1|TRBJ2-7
CASSLSSQGAMYEQYF
TGTGCCAGCAGTTTATCAAGCCAGGGGGCTATGTACGAGCAGTACTTC
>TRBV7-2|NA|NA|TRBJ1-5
CASSLQLVGGFQPQHF
TGTGCCAGCAGCTTACAGTTGGTAGGGGGTTTCCAGCCCCAGCATTTT